This TCR beta chain was recovered during a study of T cells in Graves' hyperthyroidism and ophthalmopathy. For the study at large: Before treatment of any kind, peripheral blood was taken at initial diagnosis.

RNA transcripts provided the source from which TCR beta CDR3 regions were amplified. Using the HTBI primer set, a first-round RT-PCR was run on the TCR CDR3. Each CDR3 protein is one row after TCRdb ran MiXCR on the multiplex PCR reads. The table records 530,000 or so distinct CDR3 sequences, roughly a quarter of them present only once. CDR1 and CDR2 (germline): SGHTA, FQGNSA. The CDR3 is 13 residues long. The germline V and J ends were trimmed by 6 bases and 4 bases, with 13 bases remaining between them. This clonotype was counted at least ten times. The chain uses TRBV7-2 and TRBJ2-7, with D perhaps matching TRBD1 (6 bases). Specimen: blood. The TCR was taken from a woman under 40 with Graves' ophthalmopathy. The CDR3 is CASRLRTAYEQYF. In nucleotides, the CDR3 is TGTGCCAGCAGACTTAGGACAGCATACGAGCAGTACTTC.